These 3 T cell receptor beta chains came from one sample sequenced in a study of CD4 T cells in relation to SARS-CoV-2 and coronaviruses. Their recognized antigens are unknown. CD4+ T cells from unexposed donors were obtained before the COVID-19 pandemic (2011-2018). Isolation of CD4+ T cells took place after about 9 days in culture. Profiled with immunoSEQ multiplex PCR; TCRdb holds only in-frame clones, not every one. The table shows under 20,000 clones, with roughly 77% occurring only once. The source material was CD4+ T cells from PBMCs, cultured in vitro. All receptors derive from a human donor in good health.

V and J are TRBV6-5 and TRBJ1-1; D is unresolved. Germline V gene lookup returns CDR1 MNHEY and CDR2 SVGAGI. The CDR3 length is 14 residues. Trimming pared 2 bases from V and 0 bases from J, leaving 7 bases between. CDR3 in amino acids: CASSYLGLNTEAFF. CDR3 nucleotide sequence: TGTGCCAGCAGTTACCTGGGTTTGAACACTGAAGCTTTCTTT.

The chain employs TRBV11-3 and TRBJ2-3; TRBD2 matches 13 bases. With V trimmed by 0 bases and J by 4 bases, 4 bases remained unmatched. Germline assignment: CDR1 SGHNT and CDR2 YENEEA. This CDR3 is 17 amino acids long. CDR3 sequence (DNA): TGTGCCAGCAGCTTAGATGGAACTAGCGGGAGGGCAGATACGCAGTATTTT. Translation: CASSLDGTSGRADTQYF.

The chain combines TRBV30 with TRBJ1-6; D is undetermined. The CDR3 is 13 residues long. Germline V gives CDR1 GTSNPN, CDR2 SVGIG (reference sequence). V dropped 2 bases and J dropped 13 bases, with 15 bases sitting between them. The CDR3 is CAWSLRTDNPLHF. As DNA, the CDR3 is TGTGCCTGGAGTCTGCGGACCGACAATCCCCTCCACTTT.